The sequence of this TCR beta chain was determined in a study of graft-versus-host responses after intestinal transplantation. Study context: Recipients were all induced with anti-thymocyte globulin, then given tacrolimus and steroids for approximately 3 years.

A note on this clone: What it binds is unknown.

In germline, CDR1 is MNHEY, CDR2 SVGAGI. V lost 6 bases, J lost 2 bases, and 17 bases lay in between. This CDR3 comprises 15 residues. Study-wide points: Across patients carrying graft-donor T cell macrochimerism, allografts held high graft-versus-host to host-versus-graft clonal ratios.

The assay was immunoSEQ multiplex PCR, and TCRdb's table has in-frame clones only and misses some. The sample consists of around 71,000 clones, roughly 92% of them appearing once. The input for sequencing was bone marrow, taken almost 750 days after intestinal transplantation. This rearrangement joins TRBV6-5 to TRBJ2-7; the D gene is possibly TRBD2 (5 bases). The source of this sequence is a human patient who received an intestinal transplant, so some T cells may come from the graft donor. CDR3 residues: CASSLRGEYAYEQYF. The DNA for the CDR3 is TGTGCCAGCAGCCTACGTGGGGAGTATGCCTACGAGCAGTACTTC.